Below, 26 T cell receptor beta chains from the same sample are listed, as sequenced in a study of T cells after yellow fever vaccination. Each CDR3 protein gets one entry after TCRdb re-called the 5' RACE reads with MiXCR. This table holds hundreds of thousands of distinct CDR3 sequences, around 3.6% found once. The sample was PBMCs, taken on the day of the yellow fever booster vaccination. Receptor source: a man aged 18 to 30 who received the YFV17D yellow fever vaccine.

This clonotype was counted many times. V usage is TRBV5-1 and J usage is TRBJ2-5, with D perhaps TRBD2 (6 bases). The germline V gene has CDR1 SGHRS and CDR2 YFSETQ. The CDR3 is 13 amino acids. V lost 2 bases and J 12 bases, leaving 17 bases between the germline ends. The CDR3 DNA reads as TGCGCCAGCAGCTTTGAAGATAGCGGCCCGGAGTACTTC. Its protein is CASSFEDSGPEYF.

The CDR3 sequence: CASSPPYLYGYTF. For the CDR3, the DNA is TGTGCCAGCAGCCCACCATACCTCTATGGCTACACCTTC. The chain links TRBV12-3 or TRBV12-4 to TRBJ1-2; D gene unclear. CDR3 size: 13 residues. Trimming removed 6 bases at V and 4 bases at J, with 12 bases between.

This clonotype was observed a few times. J is TRBJ1-1 and V is TRBV21-1; the D call TRBD1 from the table was never checked on the DNA. TRBV21-1 is a pseudogene segment. This CDR3 comprises 16 residues. This chain's CDR3 is CASSKRTGGPNTEAFF. DNA of the CDR3: TGTGCCAGCAGCAAACGAACAGGGGGGCCAAACACTGAAGCTTTCTTT.

This clonotype showed up just a few times. The genes are TRBV4-2 and TRBJ2-7; D is unclear. CDR1 and CDR2 from the germline V gene are LGHNA and YNFKEQ. The germline V and J ends were trimmed by 1 base and 7 bases, with 11 bases remaining between them. CDR3 length: 13 amino acids. The CDR3 loop is CASSQARSEEQYF. The CDR3 nucleotides read TGTGCCAGCAGCCAAGCCCGGTCAGAGGAGCAGTACTTC.

This clonotype was seen many times. J is TRBJ1-5 and V is TRBV9; D call uncertain. Germline CDR1 SGDLS, CDR2 YYNGEE. CDR3 length: 12 amino acids. V shed 0 bases and J shed 5 bases, with 3 bases lying between them. The CDR3 region is CASSVDDQPQHF. The CDR3 DNA reads TGTGCCAGCAGCGTAGACGATCAGCCCCAGCATTTT.

The rearrangement uses TRBV6-1 and TRBJ2-1; 7 bases match TRBD1. The germline V gene encodes CDR1 MNHNS and CDR2 SASEGT. This CDR3 spans 17 amino acids. V was clipped by 10 bases and J by 2 bases; unmatched bases: 17. Here the CDR3 reads CATLTRDSRPPYNEQFF. The CDR3 DNA reads TGTGCCACCCTAACCCGGGACAGCCGTCCCCCCTACAATGAGCAGTTCTTC.

The rearrangement joins TRBV19 to TRBJ2-1; tentative D call: TRBD2 (5 bases). The CDR3 is 12 amino acids. Trimming cost V 3 bases and J 8 bases, with 8 bases left between them. Germline CDR1 is LNHDA and CDR2 is SQIVND (reference sequence). The CDR3 here is CASSMSGYEQFF. The CDR3 DNA reads as TGTGCCAGTAGTATGAGCGGTTATGAGCAGTTCTTC.

The V gene is TRBV7-2, the J gene TRBJ2-6; no clear D. Germline assignment: CDR1 SGHTA and CDR2 FQGNSA. Trimming shortened V by 7 bases and J by 1 base, and 11 bases separated the two germline ends. The length of the CDR3 is 15 residues. The CDR3 nucleotides read TGTGCCAGCACCCTCGATTGGTCTGGGGCCAACGTCCTGACTTTC. Amino acid sequence: CASTLDWSGANVLTF.

This clonotype occurred a few times. The chain couples TRBV13 to TRBJ1-1, with a weak D call TRBD1 (6 bases). CDR1 and CDR2 from the germline V gene are PRHDT and FYEKMQ (reference sequence). This CDR3 has 15 amino acids. V lost 5 bases, J lost 3 bases, and 16 bases lay in between. The CDR3 loop reads CASSTTRTDDTEAFF. The CDR3 region has the DNA TGTGCCAGCAGCACAACTCGGACAGATGACACTGAAGCTTTCTTT.

This clonotype appeared a few times. The chain employs TRBV7-3 and TRBJ1-2, with 7 bases identical to TRBD1. With 1 base clipped from V and 4 bases from J, the junction kept 6 bases outside the gene matches. This CDR3 region has 15 residues. Germline CDR1 and CDR2: SGHTA and FQGTGA. CDR3 region: CASSLIGGEGYGYTF. The DNA of the CDR3 is TGTGCCAGCAGCTTAATAGGGGGCGAGGGCTATGGCTACACCTTC.

This clonotype was detected only a few times. The chain links TRBV7-9 to TRBJ2-1; TRBD1 agrees at 8 bases. V trimming: 5 bases; J trimming: 2 bases; junction bases outside the gene matches: 5. This CDR3 has 15 amino acids. In germline, CDR1 is SEHNR, CDR2 FQNEAQ (reference sequence). CDR3 loop: CASSPRQGPYNEQFF. As DNA, the CDR3 is TGTGCCAGCAGCCCGAGACAGGGGCCCTACAATGAGCAGTTCTTC.

This clonotype was found many times. The CDR3 here is CASSRNPSEETQYF. CDR3 DNA: TGCGCCAGCAGCCGGAACCCGTCGGAGGAGACCCAGTACTTC. The chain is built from TRBV5-1 and TRBJ2-5, with D uncertain. Trimming took 4 bases from V and 5 from J, leaving 15 bases between them. This CDR3 has 14 residues. Germline assignment: CDR1 SGHRS and CDR2 YFSETQ.

This clonotype was counted between two and nine times. V and J are TRBV6-6 and TRBJ2-3, with D possibly matching TRBD2 (6 bases). The V and J ends lost 6 bases and 3 bases respectively, with 13 bases between them. The germline CDR1 and CDR2 sequences are MNHNY and SVGAGI (reference sequence). The CDR3 spans 14 residues. CDR3 amino acids: CASSQGTLTDTQYF. CDR3 DNA: TGTGCCAGCAGCCAAGGGACTTTAACAGATACGCAGTATTTT.

In regard to this clonotype: One end of the junction fails to match germline, which may point to a read error. The V and J genes are TRBV29-1 and TRBJ1-5; 9 positions match TRBD1. Germline V gene sequence: CDR1 SQVTM, CDR2 ANQGSEA. The CDR3 runs to 13 residues. Here the CDR3 reads CSVGQGSDQPQHF. The CDR3 DNA reads as TGCAGCGTGGGACAGGGTAGCGATCAGCCCCAGCATTTT.

This clonotype showed up many times. This chain links TRBV7-8 with TRBJ2-5; D perhaps matches TRBD1 (6 bases). The CDR3 covers 17 residues. Trimming cost V 6 bases and J 2 bases, with 22 bases left between them. In germline, CDR1 is SGHVS, CDR2 FQNEAQ. CDR3 sequence: CASSRRPTGTTQETQYF. The CDR3 DNA is TGTGCCAGCAGTCGAAGACCGACAGGAACCACTCAAGAGACCCAGTACTTC.

The rearrangement joins TRBV7-8 to TRBJ2-7, with 7 positions matching TRBD2. V gave up 5 bases and J gave up 2 bases; unmatched junction bases: 9. Germline V lookup: CDR1 SGHVS, CDR2 FQNEAQ. This CDR3 comprises 15 residues. The CDR3 here is CASSASSGVTYEQYF. Here the CDR3 DNA reads TGTGCCAGCAGCGCCTCAAGCGGGGTAACCTACGAGCAGTACTTC.

The chain links TRBV29-1 to TRBJ2-2; D ambiguous. The CDR3 is 13 amino acids. Trimming removed 3 bases at V and 4 bases at J, with 9 bases between. The germline CDR1 and CDR2 sequences are SQVTM and ANQGSEA. CDR3: CSVDVPGTGELFF. The CDR3 DNA reads TGCAGCGTTGATGTCCCGGGCACCGGGGAGCTGTTTTTT.

The chain uses TRBV12-3 or TRBV12-4 and TRBJ2-5, with TRBD2 matching 13 bases. The CDR3 has 16 residues. Losses at the gene ends were 5 bases for V and 3 bases for J; bases not matched to a gene: 6. The CDR3 DNA sequence: TGTGCCAGCAGTGCCCTCGGGACTAGCGGGGAAGAGACCCAGTACTTC. Translation: CASSALGTSGEETQYF.

At least ten counts were recorded for this clonotype. CDR3 bases: TGTGCCAGCAGGGTGGGGGAGCTCGAGCAGTACTTC. Translating gives CASRVGELEQYF. The chain has TRBV7-9 and TRBJ2-7; D may match TRBD1 or TRBD2 (5 bases each). Germline V gene lookup returns CDR1 SEHNR and CDR2 FQNEAQ (reference sequence). V lost 6 bases, J lost 6 bases, and 12 bases lay in between. This CDR3 has 12 residues.

This clonotype was picked up a small number of times. CDR3 loop: CAISVGTGGTYGYTF. CDR3 DNA: TGTGCCATCAGTGTTGGGACAGGGGGCACGTATGGCTACACCTTC. The chain employs TRBV10-3 and TRBJ1-2, with 12 nucleotides matching TRBD1. The V gene's germline CDR1 is ENHRY and CDR2 SYGVKD. CDR3 length: 15 amino acids. J was trimmed by 5 bases and V by 4 bases; bases with no gene match: 5.

In this sample, this clonotype turned up a few times. The chain links TRBV20-1 to TRBJ2-3, with D unclear. CDR1 and CDR2 (germline): DFQATT, SNEGSKA (reference sequence). The V gene lost 6 bases and the J gene lost 6 bases, with 7 bases spanning the gap. The CDR3 is made up of 10 amino acids. CDR3 nucleotides: TGCAGTGCAAAGTCCGATACGCAGTATTTT. Translating gives CSAKSDTQYF.

This clonotype was observed many times. The chain links TRBV2 to TRBJ2-1; 10 nucleotides agree with TRBD2. Germline assignment: CDR1 SNHLY and CDR2 FYNNEI. V shed 5 bases and J 4 bases; nucleotides not matched to a gene: 5. The CDR3 runs 15 residues. CDR3 loop: CASSTTSGKYNEQFF. CDR3 in DNA: TGTGCCAGCAGTACTACTAGCGGGAAATACAATGAGCAGTTCTTC.

This clonotype appeared many times. V and J are TRBV5-4 and TRBJ2-1; D is undetermined. The germline V gene encodes CDR1 SGHNT and CDR2 YYREEE (reference sequence). This CDR3 comprises 16 residues. Trimming left V 1 base short and J 0 bases short, with 11 bases between. CDR3 protein: CASSLFGWSSYNEQFF. The CDR3 DNA sequence: TGTGCCAGCAGCTTGTTCGGCTGGAGCTCCTACAATGAGCAGTTCTTC.

This clonotype was picked up many times. The chain recombines TRBV5-4 with TRBJ2-1; TRBD2 matches at 12 bases. From germline, CDR1 is SGHNT and CDR2 YYREEE (reference sequence). Trimming at V came to 4 bases and at J to 13 bases, leaving 15 bases not matched to a gene. The CDR3 totals 16 residues. CDR3 region: CASSADRGLAGMKQFF. CDR3 coding DNA: TGTGCCAGCAGCGCGGACCGTGGACTAGCGGGGATGAAACAGTTCTTC.

In this sample, this clonotype turned up many times. The CDR3 DNA follows: TGTGCCAGCAGCCGGGACAGGGCAGAACTGTTCTTC. It translates to CASSRDRAELFF. J is TRBJ2-1 and V is TRBV7-2; TRBD1 matches at 9 bases. Germline V CDR1 and CDR2: SGHTA, FQGNSA. This CDR3 is 12 amino acids long. V shed 5 bases, J shed 15 bases, and the junction held 8 bases outside the gene matches. The entire variable domain, with the rest obtained from reference TRBV7-2 and TRBJ2-1, is as follows: GAGVSQSPSNKVTEKGKDVELRCDPISGHTALYWYRQSLGQGLEFLIYFQGNSAPDKSGLPSDRFSAERTGGSVSTLTIQRTQQEDSAVYLCASSRDRAELFFGPGTRLTVL.

This clonotype was detected many times. The rearrangement joins TRBV7-9 to TRBJ2-2; 8 bases match TRBD1. CDR1 is SEHNR, CDR2 FQNEAQ, per germline (reference sequence). The V and J ends lost 5 bases and 2 bases, in that order; junction bases with no gene match: 4. CDR3 size: 15 residues. The CDR3 DNA sequence: TGTGCCAGCAGCGCCGGACAGGGAAACACCGGGGAGCTGTTTTTT. Its translation: CASSAGQGNTGELFF. Complete variable domain (other parts from reference TRBV7-9 and TRBJ2-2): DTGVSQNPRHKITKRGQNVTFRCDPISEHNRLYWYRQTLGQGPEFLTYFQNEAQLEKSRLLSDRFSAERPKGSFSTLEIQRTEQGDSAMYLCASSAGQGNTGELFFGEGSRLTVL.